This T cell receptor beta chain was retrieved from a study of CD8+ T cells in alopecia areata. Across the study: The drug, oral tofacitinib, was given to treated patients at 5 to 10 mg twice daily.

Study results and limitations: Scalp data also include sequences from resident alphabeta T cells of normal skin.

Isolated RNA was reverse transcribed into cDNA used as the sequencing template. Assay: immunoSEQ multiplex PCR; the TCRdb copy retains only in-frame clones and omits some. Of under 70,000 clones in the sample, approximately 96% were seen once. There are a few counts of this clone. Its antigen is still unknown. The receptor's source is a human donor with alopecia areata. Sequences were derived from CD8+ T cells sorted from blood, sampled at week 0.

The CDR3 region has the DNA TGTGCCAGTAGTTTTATCAGCTCCGGGGAGCTGTTTTTT. This encodes CASSFISSGELFF. The rearrangement links TRBV19 to TRBJ2-2; D gene ambiguous. Trimming cost V 5 bases and J 6 bases, with 10 bases left between them. The CDR3 sequence is 13 residues long. Germline V gives CDR1 LNHDA, CDR2 SQIVND (reference sequence).